The entry that follows covers one T cell receptor (beta chain) sequence. The data were obtained in a study of blood T cell repertoires in COVID-19. For the study at large: Samples of COVID-19 (acute and convalescent) were obtained from the United States, Italy and Spain.

Assignment of participants to cohorts was predicated upon participant-reported clinical history. V was shortened by 7 bases and J by 0 bases, with 13 bases between the two germline ends. Germline CDR1 is SNHLY and CDR2 is FYNNEI. CDR3 length: 16 amino acids. In the authors' workflow: Estimation of nucleated cell counts was performed using reference gene primer amplification. The table came from immunoSEQ multiplex PCR; TCRdb's copy has only in-frame clones and leaves some out. D and trimming were read from the DNA, whereas the V and J calls and clone size are those reported in that table. This repertoire shows 200,000 to 250,000 clones, approximately 85% found once; its top ten account for about 9.1%.

The chain joins TRBV2 to TRBJ2-6; a possible D gene is TRBD1 (6 bases). This TCR was recovered from a woman between 50 and 59 years old with acute COVID-19. Specimen: PBMCs or T cells enriched from blood (not recorded which). For the CDR3, the DNA is TGTGCCAGCAAGGCAGGGGCGTTCTCTGGGGCCAACGTCCTGACTTTC. It yields the protein CASKAGAFSGANVLTF.